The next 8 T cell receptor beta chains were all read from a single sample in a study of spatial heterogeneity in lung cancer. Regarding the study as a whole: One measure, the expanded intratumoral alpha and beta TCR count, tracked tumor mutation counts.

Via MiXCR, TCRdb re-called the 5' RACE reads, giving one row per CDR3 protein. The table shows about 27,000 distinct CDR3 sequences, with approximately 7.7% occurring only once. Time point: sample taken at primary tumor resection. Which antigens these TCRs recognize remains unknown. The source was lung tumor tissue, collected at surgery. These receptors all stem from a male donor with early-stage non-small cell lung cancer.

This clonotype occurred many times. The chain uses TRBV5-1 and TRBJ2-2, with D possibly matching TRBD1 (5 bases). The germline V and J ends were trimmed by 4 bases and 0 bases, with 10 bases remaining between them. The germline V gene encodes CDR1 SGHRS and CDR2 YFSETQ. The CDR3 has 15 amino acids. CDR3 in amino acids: CASSPGHANTGELFF. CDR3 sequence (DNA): TGCGCCAGCAGCCCCGGACACGCGAACACCGGGGAGCTGTTTTTT.

In nucleotides, the CDR3 is TGTGCCAGCAGTTACTCAATTGGGACTAAGATAGCCAAAAACATTCAGTACTTC. Translated, it gives CASSYSIGTKIAKNIQYF. This chain joins TRBV6-6 and TRBJ2-4, with 7 bases aligning to TRBD2. This CDR3 spans 18 amino acids. CDR1 and CDR2 from the germline V gene are MNHNY and SVGAGI (reference sequence). V lost 0 bases, J lost 0 bases, and 8 bases stayed unmatched.

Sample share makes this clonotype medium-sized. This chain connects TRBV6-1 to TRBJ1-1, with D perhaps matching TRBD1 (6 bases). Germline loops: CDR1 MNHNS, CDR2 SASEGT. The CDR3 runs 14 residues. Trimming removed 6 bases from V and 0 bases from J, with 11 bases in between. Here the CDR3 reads CASRRTEMNTEAFF. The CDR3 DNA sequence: TGTGCCAGCAGGAGGACAGAAATGAACACTGAAGCTTTCTTT.

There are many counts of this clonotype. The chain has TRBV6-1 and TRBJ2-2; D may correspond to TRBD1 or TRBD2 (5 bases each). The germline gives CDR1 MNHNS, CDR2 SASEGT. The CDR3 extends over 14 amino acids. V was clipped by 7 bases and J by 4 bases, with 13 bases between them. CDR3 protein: CASNSRGPTGELFF. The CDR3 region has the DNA TGTGCCAGCAATTCCCGGGGCCCCACCGGGGAGCTGTTTTTT.

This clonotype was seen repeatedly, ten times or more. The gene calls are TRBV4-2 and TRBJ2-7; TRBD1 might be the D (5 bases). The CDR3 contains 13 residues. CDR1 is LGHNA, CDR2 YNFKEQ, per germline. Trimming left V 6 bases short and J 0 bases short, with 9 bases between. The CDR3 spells CASRGASSYEQYF. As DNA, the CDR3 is TGTGCCAGCAGAGGGGCGAGCTCCTACGAGCAGTACTTC.

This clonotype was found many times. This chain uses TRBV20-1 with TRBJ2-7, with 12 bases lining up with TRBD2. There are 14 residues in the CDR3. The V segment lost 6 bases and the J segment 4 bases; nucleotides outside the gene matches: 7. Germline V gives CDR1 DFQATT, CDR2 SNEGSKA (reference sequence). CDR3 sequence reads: CSAGTSGLSYEQYF. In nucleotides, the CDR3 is TGCAGTGCGGGGACTAGCGGGCTTTCGTACGAGCAGTACTTC.

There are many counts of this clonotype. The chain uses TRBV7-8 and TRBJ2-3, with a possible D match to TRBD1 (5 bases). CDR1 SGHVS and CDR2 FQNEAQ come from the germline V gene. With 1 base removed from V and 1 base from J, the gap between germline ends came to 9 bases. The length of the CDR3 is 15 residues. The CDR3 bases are TGTGCCAGCAGCTTAGTTGGGGCCCGCACAGATACGCAGTATTTT. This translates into CASSLVGARTDTQYF.

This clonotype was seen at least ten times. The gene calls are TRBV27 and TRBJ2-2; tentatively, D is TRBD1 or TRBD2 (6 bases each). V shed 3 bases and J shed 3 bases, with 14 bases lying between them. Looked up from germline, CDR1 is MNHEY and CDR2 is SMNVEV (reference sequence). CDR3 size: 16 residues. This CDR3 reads CASSFIRGRDTGELFF. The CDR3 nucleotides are TGTGCCAGCAGTTTTATCCGGGGGCGGGACACCGGGGAGCTGTTTTTT.